This is a list of T cell receptor beta chains from one sample in a study of cytomegalovirus exposure and HLA in healthy donors. TCRdb's table, derived via immunoSEQ multiplex PCR, lists solely in-frame clones and lacks some. Among 100,000 to 150,000 clones, 60% to 80% were seen once, and the ten largest hold about 3%. The specimen was PBMCs. The receptor source for this set is a woman aged 55 to 70 in good health and CMV-seropositive. Both conserved end residues are part of each CDR3. The D gene is left open where the match is weak. Size is omitted from some rows. Given values are once, few, many or a class for expanded clones.

>-|TRBJ1-5|TRBV2|-|17
CASSEQVPLVAYQPQHF
TGTGCCAGCAGTGAACAAGTTCCGCTGGTCGCGTATCAGCCCCAGCATTTT
>TRBD1|TRBJ1-1|TRBV5-4|-|17
CASSAKGPGGTNTEAFF
TGTGCCAGCAGCGCGAAGGGGCCAGGGGGGACGAACACTGAAGCTTTCTTT
>-|TRBJ1-1|TRBV2|-|13
CASSDLGHTEAFF
TGTGCCAGCAGTGATTTGGGGCACACTGAAGCTTTCTTT
>-|TRBJ1-5|TRBV5-5|-|16
CASSLAEGASNQPQHF
TGTGCCAGCAGCTTGGCCGAGGGAGCTAGCAATCAGCCCCAGCATTTT
>-|TRBJ2-6|TRBV25-1|-|16
CASSDSEGSGANVLTF
TGTGCCAGCAGTGATTCGGAGGGCTCTGGGGCCAACGTCCTGACTTTC
>TRBD2|TRBJ2-5|TRBV9|-|16
CASSVGTSGYLETQYF
TGTGCCAGCAGCGTAGGGACTAGCGGGTACCTAGAGACCCAGTACTTC
>TRBD2|TRBJ2-3|TRBV6-1|-|15
CASSEAGLELDTQYF
TGTGCCAGCAGTGAAGCGGGACTAGAATTAGATACGCAGTATTTT
>-|TRBJ1-6|TRBV11-2|few|15
CASSPLPQGNSPLHF
TGTGCCAGCAGCCCTCTCCCCCAGGGGAATTCACCCCTCCACTTT
>TRBD1|TRBJ1-2|TRBV19|once|12
CASSIRDRGYTF
TGTGCCAGTAGTATTCGGGACAGGGGCTACACCTTC
>TRBD1|TRBJ2-2|TRBV7-6|-|17
CASSLTISQGTTGELFF
TGTGCCAGCAGCTTAACCATATCACAGGGGACCACCGGGGAGCTGTTTTTT
>TRBD2|TRBJ2-1|TRBV7-2|-|15
CASSSGLADHNEQFF
TGTGCCAGCAGCTCGGGACTAGCGGACCACAATGAGCAGTTCTTC
>-|TRBJ1-6|TRBV27|once|15
CASSSDRLLNSPLHF
TGTGCCAGCAGTTCCGACAGGCTACTGAATTCACCCCTCCACTTT
>TRBD1|TRBJ1-4|TRBV13|-|15
CASSPWGQANEKLFF
TGTGCCAGCAGCCCATGGGGACAGGCAAATGAAAAACTGTTTTTT
>-|TRBJ2-7|TRBV11-3|few|14
CASSLSAGSYEQYF
TGTGCCAGCAGCTTAAGTGCGGGCTCCTACGAGCAGTACTTC
>-|TRBJ1-6|TRBV25-1|-|13
CASSDLYNSPLHF
TGTGCCAGCAGTGACCTATATAATTCACCCCTCCACTTT
>TRBD1|TRBJ1-1|TRBV6-5|-|14
CATHRGRMNTEAFF
TGTGCCACCCACAGGGGGCGAATGAACACTGAAGCTTTCTTT
>-|TRBJ2-2|TRBV5-6|few|17
CASSLALSRGADGELFF
TGTGCCAGCAGCTTGGCCCTTTCCAGGGGGGCGGACGGGGAGCTGTTTTTT
>TRBD1|TRBJ1-3|TRBV11-2|-|17
CASSSWPQGARGNTIYF
TGTGCCAGCAGCTCCTGGCCACAGGGGGCGCGGGGAAACACCATATATTTT
>TRBD2|TRBJ2-5|TRBV5-6|-|15
CASSVLAGGQETQYF
TGTGCCAGCAGCGTTCTAGCGGGGGGACAAGAGACCCAGTACTTC
>TRBD2|TRBJ2-1|TRBV4-1|-|19
CASSLTSGGAPSSYNEQFF
TGCGCCAGCAGCCTGACTAGCGGGGGGGCTCCCAGCTCCTACAATGAGCAGTTCTTC
>TRBD1|TRBJ2-2|TRBV18|-|15
CASSSQGEDAGELFF
TGTGCCAGCTCATCGCAGGGGGAAGATGCCGGGGAGCTGTTTTTT
>-|TRBJ1-2|TRBV6-1|-|15
CASRTAEGSGYGYTF
TGTGCCAGCAGGACGGCGGAGGGGTCCGGCTATGGCTACACCTTC
>TRBD1|TRBJ2-2|TRBV5-4|-|14
CASSAQGVGGELFF
TGTGCCAGCAGCGCACAGGGGGTCGGCGGGGAGCTGTTTTTT
>TRBD1|TRBJ1-2|TRBV5-4|-|14
CASSTGQGDYGYTF
TGTGCCAGCAGCACCGGACAGGGTGACTATGGCTACACCTTC
>TRBD2|TRBJ2-1|TRBV5-1|-|16
CASSLEPGGALGEQFF
TGCGCCAGCAGCTTGGAGCCCGGGGGGGCCCTGGGCGAGCAGTTCTTC
>-|TRBJ1-4|TRBV7-8|-|17
CASSLGGYYATNEKLFF
TGTGCCAGCAGCTTAGGAGGGTACTATGCAACTAATGAAAAACTGTTTTTT
>TRBD1|TRBJ2-7|TRBV6-6|-|15
CASSPLQGPNYEQYF
TGTGCCAGCAGCCCTCTACAGGGGCCGAACTACGAGCAGTACTTC
>-|TRBJ2-2|TRBV6-5|-|14
CASRRPGGTGELFF
TGTGCCAGCAGGCGACCCGGGGGCACCGGGGAGCTGTTTTTT
>-|TRBJ1-1|TRBV2|-|14
CASSGAGGTTEAFF
TGTGCCAGCAGTGGGGCGGGGGGGACCACTGAAGCTTTCTTT
>-|TRBJ1-2|TRBV14|-|12
CASSGQLYGYTF
TGTGCCAGCAGTGGGCAATTATATGGCTACACCTTC
>TRBD1|TRBJ1-2|TRBV5-6|-|16
CASSSQGARAIGGYTF
TGTGCCAGCAGCTCCCAGGGGGCGCGGGCCATCGGCGGCTACACCTTC
>TRBD2|TRBJ2-3|TRBV5-1|-|15
CASSWVAGSTDTQYF
TGCGCCAGCAGCTGGGTAGCGGGGAGCACAGATACGCAGTATTTT
>-|TRBJ2-7|TRBV28|-|12
CASSQLAREQYF
TGTGCCAGCAGTCAACTAGCCCGAGAGCAGTACTTC
>-|TRBJ2-2|TRBV18|-|12
CASSSNTGELFF
TGTGCCAGCTCATCTAACACCGGGGAGCTGTTTTTT
>TRBD1|TRBJ1-4|TRBV5-1|-|15
CASSLTGAVNEKLFF
TGCGCCAGCAGCTTGACAGGGGCTGTCAATGAAAAACTGTTTTTT
>TRBD2|TRBJ2-4|TRBV6-5|-|12
CASTAGENIQYF
TGTGCCAGCACGGCGGGGGAAAACATTCAGTACTTC
>-|TRBJ2-2|TRBV25-1|-|18
CASSEYLGGGARTGELFF
TGTGCCAGCAGTGAATATCTCGGAGGGGGGGCGCGTACCGGGGAGCTGTTTTTT
>-|TRBJ1-1|TRBV6-5|-|14
CASSPTLLLKGAFF
TGTGCCAGCAGCCCTACGCTTTTATTAAAGGGGGCTTTCTTT
>-|TRBJ1-2|TRBV5-4|few|13
CASSSPAGDGYTF
TGTGCCAGCAGCTCCCCAGCCGGGGATGGCTACACCTTC
>TRBD1|TRBJ1-2|TRBV27|-|17
CASRSRDRGPSNYGYTF
TGTGCCAGCAGGAGCCGGGACAGGGGTCCCTCTAACTATGGCTACACCTTC
>TRBD1|TRBJ1-4|TRBV4-1|-|14
CASSQQGAREKLFF
TGCGCCAGCAGCCAACAGGGGGCGCGGGAAAAACTGTTTTTT
>-|TRBJ1-2|TRBV25-1|few|12
CASSQDFYGYTF
TGTGCCAGCAGTCAGGATTTCTATGGCTACACCTTC
>TRBD1|TRBJ1-2|TRBV6-5|-|12
CASRGGSYGYTF
TGTGCCAGCAGAGGGGGCAGCTATGGCTACACCTTC
>-|TRBJ1-2|TRBV27|once|19
CASSLSEGRLTSPHGGYTF
TGTGCCAGCAGTTTATCGGAGGGTAGGCTTACCTCCCCCCACGGTGGCTACACCTTC
>-|TRBJ1-5|TRBV5-8|-|14
CASSFFLSNQPQHF
TGTGCCAGCAGCTTTTTCTTGAGCAATCAGCCCCAGCATTTT
>-|TRBJ1-2|TRBV5-4|-|13
CASSPAGYYGYTF
TGTGCCAGCAGCCCCGCAGGGTACTATGGCTACACCTTC
>TRBD2|TRBJ2-5|TRBV19|-|15
CASRASGPVGETQYF
TGTGCCAGTAGGGCTAGCGGACCGGTGGGGGAGACCCAGTACTTC
>TRBD1|TRBJ1-2|TRBV15|-|14
CATRGTEANYGYTF
TGTGCCACCAGGGGGACAGAAGCTAACTATGGCTACACCTTC
>TRBD1|TRBJ2-3|TRBV5-6|-|17
CASSIRAGTGRTDTQYF
TGTGCCAGCAGCATTCGTGCCGGGACAGGGAGAACAGATACGCAGTATTTT
>-|TRBJ1-5|TRBV5-8|-|14
CASSHQVGNQPQHF
TGTGCCAGCAGCCACCAGGTGGGTAATCAGCCCCAGCATTTT
>TRBD1|TRBJ2-7|TRBV10-1|-|14
CASSARGTSYEQYF
TGCGCCAGCAGTGCCAGGGGGACATCCTACGAGCAGTACTTC
>-|TRBJ1-6|TRBV5-6|-|16
CASSLGGASYNSPLHF
TGTGCCAGCAGCTTAGGGGGGGCATCCTATAATTCACCCCTCCACTTT
>TRBD2|TRBJ2-3|TRBV5-4|once|16
CASSRGTSGGADTQYF
TGTGCCAGCAGCCGGGGGACTAGCGGGGGGGCAGATACGCAGTATTTT